A single sample gave rise to the 15 T cell receptor beta chains below, sequenced in a study of cytomegalovirus exposure and HLA in healthy donors. Vbeta (60) and Jbeta (13) primers were used in the PCR. TCRdb keeps only in-frame clones here, not all; method: immunoSEQ multiplex PCR. The table records about 160,000 clones, approximately 70% of them present only once. The sample was PBMCs. The receptors here all came from a man aged 40-49 years in good health and CMV-seropositive.

CDR3 residues: CSALVNTGELFF. The CDR3 nucleotides are TGCAGCGCCCTCGTGAACACCGGGGAGCTGTTTTTT. V usage is TRBV29-1 and J usage is TRBJ2-2; the D is unclear. The CDR3 extends over 12 amino acids. CDR1 and CDR2 (germline): SQVTM, ANQGSEA. V was pared by 7 bases and J by 1 base, with 7 bases between.

This rearrangement joins TRBV27 to TRBJ2-1; the D is unclear. This CDR3 comprises 17 residues. The germline V gene has CDR1 MNHEY and CDR2 SMNVEV (reference sequence). V lost 3 bases to trimming and J lost 4 bases, with 19 bases between them. CDR3 residues: CASSLGLSRPLYNEQFF. The CDR3 DNA is TGTGCCAGCAGTTTGGGTCTGAGCAGGCCTCTATACAATGAGCAGTTCTTC.

The rearrangement uses TRBV15 and TRBJ1-2, with D hard to call. Trimming left V 0 bases short and J 4 bases short, with 9 bases between. Germline CDR1 reads LNHNV; CDR2 reads YYDKDF (reference sequence). This CDR3 has 14 residues. CDR3 sequence reads: CATSREMGAYGYTF. DNA of the CDR3: TGTGCCACCAGCAGAGAGATGGGAGCCTATGGCTACACCTTC.

This clone was found a few times. The chain uses TRBV21-1 and TRBJ1-1; the table assigns TRBD1, which was not confirmed against the DNA. TRBV21-1 is deemed a pseudogene. CDR3 length: 13 residues. CDR3 in DNA: TGTGCCAACTCAGGGGAGAGCCTACGTGAAGCTTTCTTT. Translating gives CANSGESLREAFF.

The rearrangement uses TRBV5-5 and TRBJ2-3, with TRBD2 matching 15 bases. V lost 4 bases and J lost 0; bases outside the gene matches: 6. CDR3 length equals 18 residues. CDR1 and CDR2 (germline): SGHKS, YYEKEE (reference sequence). In DNA, the CDR3 is TGTGCCAGCAGCCAAGGACTAGCGGGGGGGCCTAGCACAGATACGCAGTATTTT. Residues: CASSQGLAGGPSTDTQYF.

This clone came up a few times. This chain joins TRBV27 and TRBJ2-7, with TRBD1 matching over 10 bases. Germline V CDR1 and CDR2: MNHEY, SMNVEV (reference sequence). The CDR3 runs to 15 residues. J lost 3 bases, V lost 5 bases, and 7 bases had no gene match. The CDR3 loop reads CASSPGTGAYYEQYF. Here the CDR3 DNA reads TGTGCCAGCAGTCCAGGGACAGGGGCCTACTACGAGCAGTACTTC.

As concerns this clone: One junction end disagrees with the germline gene, perhaps due to a read error. Distinct nucleotide sequences in the sample also encode this CDR3. The chain recombines TRBV5-6 with TRBJ1-3; possible D gene TRBD1, 5 bases. Germline values: CDR1 SGHDT, CDR2 YYEEEE. The CDR3 length is 15 residues. CDR3 sequence: CASSLTGNSGNTIYF. The CDR3 bases are TGTGCCAGCAGCTTGACAGGTAACTCTGGAAACACAATATATTTT.

The gene calls are TRBV5-8 and TRBJ1-4, with TRBD1 matching 10 bases. The CDR3 runs to 13 residues. Germline-derived CDR1 and CDR2 are SGHTS and YDEGEE. The V segment lost 7 bases and the J segment 6 bases; nucleotides outside the gene matches: 3. CDR3 DNA sequence: TGTGCCAGCGAGGGACAGGGGTATGAAAAACTGTTTTTT. Translated: CASEGQGYEKLFF. Supplemented by reference TRBV5-8 and TRBJ1-4, the full variable domain reads EAGVTQSPTHLIKTRGQQATLRCSPISGHTSVYWYQQALGLGLQFLLWYDEGEERNRGNFPPRFSGRQFPNYSSELNVNALELEDSALYLCASEGQGYEKLFFGSGTQLSVL.

The gene calls are TRBV7-9 and TRBJ1-1; 7 nucleotides agree with TRBD1. V shed 1 base, J shed 6 bases, and the junction held 8 bases outside the gene matches. The CDR3 is 15 amino acids. Germline V gives CDR1 SEHNR, CDR2 FQNEAQ (reference sequence). In DNA form, the CDR3 reads TGTGCCAGCAGCTTAGTAGTTGAGGGGGCGGCTGAAGCTTTCTTT. It translates to CASSLVVEGAAEAFF.

This chain uses TRBV7-9 with TRBJ2-5; D possibly corresponds to TRBD2 (6 bases). The DNA end is a closer match to TRBJ2-7, so the J assignment may be wrong. Looked up from germline, CDR1 is SEHNR and CDR2 is FQNEAQ (reference sequence). This CDR3 comprises 16 residues. The CDR3 DNA reads TGTGCCAGCAGCTCGTGGGCCGGGACTGAGACCTACGAGCAGTACTTC. It yields the protein CASSSWAGTETYEQYF.

This chain connects TRBV5-5 to TRBJ1-1; TRBD1 matches at 10 bases. Germline CDR1 reads SGHKS; CDR2 reads YYEKEE (reference sequence). The trim removed 4 bases at V and 0 bases at J, leaving 12 bases unmatched. CDR3 size: 18 residues. CDR3: CASSLTGGLGNVNTEAFF. The CDR3 coding sequence is TGTGCCAGCAGCCTGACAGGGGGCTTGGGAAACGTGAACACTGAAGCTTTCTTT.

The chain joins TRBV7-9 to TRBJ1-6, with D uncertain. The CDR3 runs to 12 residues. The ends were cut back, 3 bases at V and 6 bases at J, with 3 bases in the middle. Germline-derived CDR1 and CDR2 are SEHNR and FQNEAQ (reference sequence). The CDR3 DNA is TGTGCCAGCAGCTTTAGTAATTCACCCCTCCACTTT. It specifies CASSFSNSPLHF. Full variable domain (rest looked up from reference TRBV7-9 and TRBJ1-6): DTGVSQNPRHKITKRGQNVTFRCDPISEHNRLYWYRQTLGQGPEFLTYFQNEAQLEKSRLLSDRFSAERPKGSFSTLEIQRTEQGDSAMYLCASSFSNSPLHFGNGTRLTVT.

The chain combines TRBV27 with TRBJ2-5, with D perhaps matching TRBD2 (6 bases). The CDR3 is 14 amino acids. Trimming removed 3 bases at V and 5 bases at J, with 13 bases between. Germline V gives CDR1 MNHEY, CDR2 SMNVEV (reference sequence). CDR3 in amino acids: CASSLLAARETQYF. DNA of the CDR3: TGTGCCAGCAGTTTGTTAGCGGCCCGGGAGACCCAGTACTTC.

The chain uses TRBV15 and TRBJ1-1; D uncertain. V was shortened by 1 base and J by 0 bases, with 6 bases between the two germline ends. This CDR3 comprises 14 residues. Looked up from germline, CDR1 is LNHNV and CDR2 is YYDKDF (reference sequence). This chain's CDR3 is CATSRGSLNTEAFF. The CDR3, as DNA: TGTGCCACCAGCAGAGGCAGTCTGAACACTGAAGCTTTCTTT.

The chain links TRBV7-9 to TRBJ1-2; D is possibly TRBD1 (6 bases). This CDR3 region has 14 residues. V lost 7 bases and J lost 4, with 16 bases in between. The germline CDR1 and CDR2 sequences are SEHNR and FQNEAQ (reference sequence). DNA of the CDR3: TGTGCCAGCACCCCTACAGGGACCCCCTATGGCTACACCTTC. It yields the protein CASTPTGTPYGYTF. Drawing the rest from reference TRBV7-9 and TRBJ1-2, the complete variable domain is DTGVSQNPRHKITKRGQNVTFRCDPISEHNRLYWYRQTLGQGPEFLTYFQNEAQLEKSRLLSDRFSAERPKGSFSTLEIQRTEQGDSAMYLCASTPTGTPYGYTFGSGTRLTVV.